These 10 T cell receptor beta chains were sequenced from one sample in a study of T cell clusters in autoimmune cytopenias (dated by TCRdb to about 2019). The run used an Illumina MiSeq. TRB rearrangements were amplified by multiplex PCR using a touch-down protocol with TRB-A and TRB-B primer pools mixed in one tube. TCRdb reprocessed the reads, and each CDR3 protein sequence is entered once, without DNA. This sample's listing comprises approximately 1,200 distinct CDR3 sequences. The ten largest make up around 10% of the sample. For each sample, TRB amplification used 200 to 300 ng of peripheral blood genomic DNA, equal to about 38,000 genome equivalents. This sample also belongs to another study, concerning T cell repertoires in aging, cancer and after chemotherapy.

The sequenced sample was peripheral blood. Source of these receptors: a human donor in good health.

Judged by frequency, this clonotype is medium-sized. The V and J genes are TRBV6-5 and TRBJ2-7; TCRdb designates TRBD1, a call that cannot be tested without DNA. The CDR3 runs 14 residues. From germline, CDR1 is MNHEY and CDR2 SVGAGI. The CDR3 loop reads CASSSAGAPYEQYF.

This clonotype is labeled medium-sized (0.01 to 0.1%) based on frequency. The CDR3 spells CASSYGTGFFEKLFF. The rearrangement joins TRBV6-2 or TRBV6-3 to TRBJ1-4; TCRdb lists TRBD1, though no DNA is available to test this call. The CDR3 runs to 15 residues. Germline V CDR1 and CDR2: MNHEY, SVGEGT.

This clonotype is labeled large based on frequency. The rearrangement links TRBV11-3 to TRBJ1-1; the D call of TRBD1 rests on TCRdb alone, since no DNA is present to check it. The germline V gene has CDR1 SGHNT and CDR2 YENEEA. The CDR3 runs 14 residues. The CDR3 loop reads CASREDRGHTEAFF.

The rearrangement uses TRBV6-2 or TRBV6-3 and TRBJ2-3; the D call of TRBD2 rests on TCRdb alone, since no DNA is present to check it. The CDR3 contains 16 residues. Looked up from germline, CDR1 is MNHEY and CDR2 is SVGEGT. CDR3: CASSYGTSGPTDTQYF.

This chain uses TRBV9 with TRBJ1-2; there is no DNA to check the TCRdb D call of TRBD1. The CDR3 runs to 14 residues. Per the germline V gene, CDR1 is SGDLS and CDR2 is YYNGEE. The CDR3 protein is CASGPSRGNYGYTF.

The chain combines TRBV7-6 with TRBJ2-7. The CDR3 contains 12 residues. Germline CDR1 is SGHVS and CDR2 is FNYEAQ. The CDR3 region is CASSLATYEQYF.

The chain combines TRBV7-9 with TRBJ1-5. Germline V gene sequence: CDR1 SEHNR, CDR2 FQNEAQ (reference sequence). This CDR3 is 14 amino acids long. The CDR3 sequence: CASSLGQINQPQHF.

The chain recombines TRBV11-3 with TRBJ2-7; without DNA, the TCRdb call of TRBD1 cannot be checked. This CDR3 region has 13 residues. The germline CDR1 and CDR2 sequences are SGHNT and YENEEA. CDR3 residues: CASSLDRGREQYF. The full variable domain, completed using reference TRBV11-3 and TRBJ2-7, is EAGVVQSPRYKIIEKKQPVAFWCNPISGHNTLYWYLQNLGQGPELLIRYENEEAVDDSQLPKDRFSAERLKGVDSTLKIQPAELGDSAVYLCASSLDRGREQYFGPGTRLTVT.

The CDR3 sequence is CASSTLPGDTGELFF. The V gene is TRBV9, the J gene TRBJ2-2; the TCRdb D gene call, TRBD1, has no DNA to confirm it. The CDR3 runs to 15 residues. Looked up from germline, CDR1 is SGDLS and CDR2 is YYNGEE.

Frequency places this clonotype as large. This chain joins TRBV11-3 and TRBJ2-3; with no DNA, the TCRdb D assignment of TRBD2 cannot be verified. Germline CDR1 is SGHNT and CDR2 is YENEEA. The CDR3 is 20 residues long. The CDR3 spells CASSSASSGLAGGPPHTQYF.